Presented here are 8 T cell receptor beta chains from one specimen sequenced in a study of OX40 agonist ivuxolimab in advanced cancers. Repertoires were generated with immunoSEQ multiplex PCR, while TCRdb's copy carries only in-frame clones and drops some. The data show nearly 95,000 clones, 90% to 95% seen once. Sequenced material: CD4+ or CD8+ T cells sorted from blood, taken in a trial of the OX40 agonist ivuxolimab. All receptors derive from an adult with an advanced solid tumor such as melanoma, head and neck, liver or kidney cancer.

This chain joins TRBV7-9 and TRBJ1-1; D gene ambiguous. This CDR3 comprises 14 residues. V was cut by 0 bases and J by 4 bases, with 9 bases left in between. Germline V lookup: CDR1 SEHNR, CDR2 FQNEAQ (reference sequence). CDR3 protein: CASSLAKAGTEAFF. Written as DNA, the CDR3 is TGTGCCAGCAGCTTAGCGAAGGCCGGCACTGAAGCTTTCTTT. The full variable domain, rest sourced from reference TRBV7-9 and TRBJ1-1, is DTGVSQNPRHKITKRGQNVTFRCDPISEHNRLYWYRQTLGQGPEFLTYFQNEAQLEKSRLLSDRFSAERPKGSFSTLEIQRTEQGDSAMYLCASSLAKAGTEAFFGQGTRLTVV.

V gene TRBV18 combines with J gene TRBJ2-1; D is ambiguous. The germline V and J ends were trimmed by 3 bases and 7 bases, with 10 bases remaining between them. Germline loops: CDR1 KGHSH, CDR2 LQKENI. CDR3 length: 13 residues. CDR3 bases: TGTGCCAGCTCACCTAGTAAGGCTAATGAGCAGTTCTTC. Amino acids: CASSPSKANEQFF.

The genes are TRBV2 and TRBJ1-5; D not resolved. Trimming cost V 3 bases and J 0 bases, with 9 bases left between them. The CDR3 is made up of 15 amino acids. Germline V gives CDR1 SNHLY, CDR2 FYNNEI. The CDR3 nucleotides are TGTGCCAGCAGTGAGTCAGTGTATAGCAATCAGCCCCAGCATTTT. It specifies CASSESVYSNQPQHF.

The chain links TRBV7-2 to TRBJ2-7; TRBD2 matches 9 bases. Germline V lookup: CDR1 SGHTA, CDR2 FQGNSA. The V segment lost 2 bases and the J segment 3 bases; nucleotides outside the gene matches: 5. The CDR3 consists of 15 residues. CDR3 nucleotide sequence: TGTGCCAGCAGCTTATACTCTAGCGGGAACTACGAGCAGTACTTC. Amino acid sequence: CASSLYSSGNYEQYF.

The rearrangement uses TRBV19 and TRBJ1-5, with D unresolved. This CDR3 spans 17 amino acids. Trimming removed 4 bases from V and 3 bases from J, with 19 bases in between. Germline assignment: CDR1 LNHDA and CDR2 SQIVND (reference sequence). The CDR3, as DNA: TGTGCCAGTAGTAGTACGACGGGTGACGGGAACAATCAGCCCCAGCATTTT. Protein: CASSSTTGDGNNQPQHF.

The chain has TRBV27 and TRBJ2-2; TRBD2 matches 8 bases. The CDR3 covers 17 residues. The trim removed 1 base at V and 7 bases at J, leaving 11 bases unmatched. Looked up from germline, CDR1 is MNHEY and CDR2 is SMNVEV (reference sequence). The CDR3 loop reads CASSLYPPGGVGGELFF. The CDR3 region has the DNA TGTGCCAGCAGTTTATACCCCCCCGGGGGGGTGGGCGGGGAGCTGTTTTTT.

The rearrangement links TRBV4-1 to TRBJ1-2, with D perhaps matching TRBD1 (5 bases). Trimming stripped 4 bases from V and 3 bases from J, with 15 bases between. Per germline, CDR1 MGHRA and CDR2 YSYEKL. This CDR3 region has 15 residues. The CDR3 sequence is CASSLDRGRDYGYTF. The CDR3 DNA sequence: TGCGCCAGCAGCCTTGACCGGGGCAGGGACTATGGCTACACCTTC.

This sequence joins TRBV2 and TRBJ2-7; D is unclear. Trimming shortened V by 2 bases and J by 1 base, and 9 bases separated the two germline ends. Germline lookup yields CDR1 SNHLY and CDR2 FYNNEI. The CDR3 loop spans 14 amino acids. The CDR3 DNA follows: TGTGCCAGCAGTGAACTCGGACCATCCTACGAGCAGTACTTC. Protein: CASSELGPSYEQYF. The whole variable domain, filled in from reference TRBV2 and TRBJ2-7, reads EPEVTQTPSHQVTQMGQEVILRCVPISNHLYFYWYRQILGQKVEFLVSFYNNEISEKSEIFDDQFSVERPDGSNFTLKIRSTKLEDSAMYFCASSELGPSYEQYFGPGTRLTVT.